Here is one T cell receptor (beta chain) with its context. Its antigen is not identified. Every specimen provided roughly 1-10 million cryopreserved PBMC before DNA extraction took place. Samples were assayed with immunoSEQ v3.0 at survey level. Profiled with immunoSEQ multiplex PCR; TCRdb holds only in-frame clones, not every one. Among 22,000 or so clones listed, around 82% were seen once. The source of the sample is a study of long-term antiretroviral therapy in people with HIV. Study-wide findings and caveats: ART adherence, viral resistance and therapy changes were not recorded.

The specimen comprised unsorted PBMCs, sampled 2.9 years after starting antiretroviral therapy. The source of this sequence is a woman aged 25 to 39 with HIV.

CDR3 nucleotide sequence: TGCGCCAGCAGCTTGAAACCGAACACTGAAGCTTTCTTT. This gives the protein CASSLKPNTEAFF. This sequence joins TRBV5-1 and TRBJ1-1; D not resolved. The germline V and J ends were trimmed by 1 base and 1 base, with 5 bases remaining between them. The CDR3 runs to 13 residues. Germline values: CDR1 SGHRS, CDR2 YFSETQ.